This T cell receptor beta chain came from a study of blood T cell repertoires in COVID-19. Germline V gene lookup returns CDR1 SGDLS and CDR2 YYNGEE. V dropped 0 bases and J dropped 6; count of bases not matched to a gene: 18. This CDR3 has 19 residues. Some clones are missing from TCRdb's copy, which holds only in-frame ones; the method was immunoSEQ multiplex PCR. Altogether roughly 97,000 clones are present, 90% to 95% being singletons, with the ten largest covering under 6.5%. Material: peripheral blood. The TCR originated in a human donor in a cohort sampled during active COVID-19. The chain couples TRBV9 to TRBJ2-5; 9 bases align to TRBD2. CDR3 nucleotides: TGTGCCAGCAGCGTAGGACCCCCTACGACAGCGGGAGGTCAGCAGACCCAGTACTTC. Protein sequence: CASSVGPPTTAGGQQTQYF.